The T cell receptor (beta chain) described here comes from a study of blood T cell repertoires in COVID-19. Some clones are missing from TCRdb's copy, which holds only in-frame ones; the method was immunoSEQ multiplex PCR. The sample includes 250,000 to 400,000 clones, about nine tenths of them seen just once. The CDR3 covers 14 residues. The V gene's germline CDR1 is LNHDA and CDR2 SQIVND (reference sequence). V was clipped by 0 bases and J by 4 bases, with 7 bases between them. This TCR derives from a woman in her 30s with COVID-19, enrolled during active disease. V is TRBV19 and J is TRBJ1-5; D is unclear. Sequencing was performed on peripheral blood. The CDR3 loop is CASSIENGNQPQHF. CDR3 coding DNA: TGTGCCAGTAGTATAGAGAACGGGAATCAGCCCCAGCATTTT.